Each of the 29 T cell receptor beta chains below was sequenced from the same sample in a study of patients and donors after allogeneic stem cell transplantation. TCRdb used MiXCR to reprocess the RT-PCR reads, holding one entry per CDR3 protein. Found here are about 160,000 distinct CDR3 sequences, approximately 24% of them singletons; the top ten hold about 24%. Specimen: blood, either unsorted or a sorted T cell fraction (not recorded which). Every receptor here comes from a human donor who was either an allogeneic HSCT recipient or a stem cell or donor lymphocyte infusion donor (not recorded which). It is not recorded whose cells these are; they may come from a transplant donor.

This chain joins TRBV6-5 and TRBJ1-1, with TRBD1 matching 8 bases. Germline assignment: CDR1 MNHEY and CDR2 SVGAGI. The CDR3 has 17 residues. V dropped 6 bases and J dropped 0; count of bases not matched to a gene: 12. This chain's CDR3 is CASSREFLGQVNTEAFF. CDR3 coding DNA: TGTGCCAGCAGCCGCGAATTCTTGGGACAGGTGAACACTGAAGCTTTCTTT.

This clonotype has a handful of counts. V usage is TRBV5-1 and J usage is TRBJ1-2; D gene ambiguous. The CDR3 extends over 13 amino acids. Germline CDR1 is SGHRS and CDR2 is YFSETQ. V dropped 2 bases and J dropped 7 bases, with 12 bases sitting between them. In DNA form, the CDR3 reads TGCGCCAGCAGCTTCCCTGGTGGAAGTGGCTACACCTTC. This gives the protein CASSFPGGSGYTF. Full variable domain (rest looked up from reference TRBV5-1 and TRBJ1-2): KAGVTQTPRYLIKTRGQQVTLSCSPISGHRSVSWYQQTPGQGLQFLFEYFSETQRNKGNFPGRFSGRQFSNSRSEMNVSTLELGDSALYLCASSFPGGSGYTFGSGTRLTVV.

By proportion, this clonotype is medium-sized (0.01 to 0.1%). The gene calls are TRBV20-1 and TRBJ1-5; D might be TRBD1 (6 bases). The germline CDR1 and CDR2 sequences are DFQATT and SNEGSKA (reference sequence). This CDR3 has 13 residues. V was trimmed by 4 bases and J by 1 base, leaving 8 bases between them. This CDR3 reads CSANRESNQPQHF. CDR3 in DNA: TGCAGTGCTAACAGGGAAAGCAATCAGCCCCAGCATTTT.

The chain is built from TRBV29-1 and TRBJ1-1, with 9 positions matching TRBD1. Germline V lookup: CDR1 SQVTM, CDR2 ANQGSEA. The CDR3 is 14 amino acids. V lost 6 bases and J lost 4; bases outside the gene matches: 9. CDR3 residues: CSVSGTGSVTEAFF. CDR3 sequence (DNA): TGCAGCGTCTCGGGGACAGGGTCGGTCACTGAAGCTTTCTTT.

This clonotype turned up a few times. Here the CDR3 DNA reads TGTGCCAGCAGTTTCAGGGGGCCGGCTAATGAAAAACTGTTTTTT. Its protein product is CASSFRGPANEKLFF. J is TRBJ1-4 and V is TRBV6-5; 8 nucleotides agree with TRBD1. Trimming took 4 bases from V and 3 from J; bases not matched to a gene: 4. Germline values: CDR1 MNHEY, CDR2 SVGAGI. This CDR3 region has 15 residues.

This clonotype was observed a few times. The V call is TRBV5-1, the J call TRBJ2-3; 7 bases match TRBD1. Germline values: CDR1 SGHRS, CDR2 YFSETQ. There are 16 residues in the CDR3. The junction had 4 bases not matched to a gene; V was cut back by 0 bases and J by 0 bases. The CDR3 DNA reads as TGCGCCAGCAGCTTGGTTGGACAGGTTAGCACAGATACGCAGTATTTT. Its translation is CASSLVGQVSTDTQYF.

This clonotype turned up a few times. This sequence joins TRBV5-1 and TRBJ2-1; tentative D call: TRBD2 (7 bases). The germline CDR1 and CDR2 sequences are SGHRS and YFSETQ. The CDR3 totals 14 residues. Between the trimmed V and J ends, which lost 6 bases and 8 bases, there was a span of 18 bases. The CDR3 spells CASKRMGGRDEQFF. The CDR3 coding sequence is TGCGCCAGCAAAAGGATGGGGGGGCGCGATGAGCAGTTCTTC.

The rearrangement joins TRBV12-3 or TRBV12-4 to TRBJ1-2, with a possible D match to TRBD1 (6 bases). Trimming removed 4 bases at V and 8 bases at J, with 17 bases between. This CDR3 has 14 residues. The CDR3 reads CASSSGALRGGYTF. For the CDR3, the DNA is TGTGCCAGCAGTTCCGGGGCCCTAAGGGGGGGCTACACCTTC.

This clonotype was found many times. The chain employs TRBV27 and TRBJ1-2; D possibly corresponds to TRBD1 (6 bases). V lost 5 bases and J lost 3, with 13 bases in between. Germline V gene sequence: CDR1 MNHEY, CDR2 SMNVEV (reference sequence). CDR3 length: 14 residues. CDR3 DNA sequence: TGTGCCAGCAGTATCGGCAGGGGAGACTATGGCTACACCTTC. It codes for CASSIGRGDYGYTF.

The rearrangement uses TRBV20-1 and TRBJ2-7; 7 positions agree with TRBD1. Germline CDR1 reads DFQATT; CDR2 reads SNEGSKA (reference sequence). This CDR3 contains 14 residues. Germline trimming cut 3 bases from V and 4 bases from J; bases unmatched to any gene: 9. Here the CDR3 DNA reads TGCAGTGCTAGTGGACCCGACAGGGCTTACGAGCAGTACTTC. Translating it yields CSASGPDRAYEQYF.

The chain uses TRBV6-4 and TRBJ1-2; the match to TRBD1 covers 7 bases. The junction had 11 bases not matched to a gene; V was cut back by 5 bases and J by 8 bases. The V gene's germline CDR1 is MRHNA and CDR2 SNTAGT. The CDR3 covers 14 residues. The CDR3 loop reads CASSRTGLAGGYTF. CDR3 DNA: TGTGCCAGCAGTCGGACAGGTCTGGCTGGGGGCTACACCTTC.

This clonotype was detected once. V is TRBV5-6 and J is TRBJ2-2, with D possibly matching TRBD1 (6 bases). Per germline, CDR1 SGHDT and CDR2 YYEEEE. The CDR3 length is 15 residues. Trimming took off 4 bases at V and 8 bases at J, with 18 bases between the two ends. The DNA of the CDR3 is TGTGCCAGCAGCCACCGGGACACCCCCTCTGGGGAGCTGTTTTTT. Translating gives CASSHRDTPSGELFF.

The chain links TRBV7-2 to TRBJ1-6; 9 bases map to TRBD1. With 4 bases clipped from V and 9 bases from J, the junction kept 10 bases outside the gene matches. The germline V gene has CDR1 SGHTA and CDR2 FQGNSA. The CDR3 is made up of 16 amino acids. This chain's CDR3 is CASSSQFDRGGSPLHF. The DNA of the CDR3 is TGTGCCAGCAGCTCACAATTCGACAGGGGGGGTTCACCCCTCCACTTT.

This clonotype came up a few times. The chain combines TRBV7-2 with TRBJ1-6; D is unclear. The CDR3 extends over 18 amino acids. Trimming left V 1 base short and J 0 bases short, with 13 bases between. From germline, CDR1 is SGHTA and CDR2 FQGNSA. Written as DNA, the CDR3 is TGTGCCAGCAGCTTAGTTATAGGAGTGAGCTCCTATAATTCACCCCTCCACTTT. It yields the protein CASSLVIGVSSYNSPLHF.

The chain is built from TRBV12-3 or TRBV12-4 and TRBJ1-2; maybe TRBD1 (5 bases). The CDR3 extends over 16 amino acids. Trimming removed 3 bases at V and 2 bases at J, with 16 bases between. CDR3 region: CASSFSGARRNYGYTF. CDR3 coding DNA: TGTGCCAGCAGTTTTTCCGGGGCACGAAGAAACTATGGCTACACCTTC.

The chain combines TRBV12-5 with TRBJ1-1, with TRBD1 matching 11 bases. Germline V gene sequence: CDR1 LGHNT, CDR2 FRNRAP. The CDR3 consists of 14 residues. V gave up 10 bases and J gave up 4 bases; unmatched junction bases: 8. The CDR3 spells CATGTGGVGTEAFF. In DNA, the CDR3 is TGTGCTACCGGGACAGGGGGGGTAGGCACTGAAGCTTTCTTT. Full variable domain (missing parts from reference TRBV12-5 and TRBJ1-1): DARVTQTPRHKVTEMGQEVTMRCQPILGHNTVFWYRQTMMQGLELLAYFRNRAPLDDSGMPKDRFSAEMPDATLATLKIQPSEPRDSAVYFCATGTGGVGTEAFFGQGTRLTVV.

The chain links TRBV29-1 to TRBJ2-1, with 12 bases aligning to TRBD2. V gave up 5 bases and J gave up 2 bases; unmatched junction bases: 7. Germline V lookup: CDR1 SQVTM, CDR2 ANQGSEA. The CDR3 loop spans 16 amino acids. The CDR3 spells CSVSPRTSGTYNEQFF. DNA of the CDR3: TGCAGCGTTTCTCCGAGGACTAGCGGGACCTACAATGAGCAGTTCTTC.

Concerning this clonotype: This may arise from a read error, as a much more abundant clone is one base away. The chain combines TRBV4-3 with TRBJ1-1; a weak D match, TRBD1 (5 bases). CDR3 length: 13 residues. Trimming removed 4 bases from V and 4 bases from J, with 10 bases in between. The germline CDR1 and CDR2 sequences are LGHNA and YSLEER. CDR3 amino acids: CASSRGPSTEAFF. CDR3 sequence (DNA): TGCGCCAGCAGCCGGGGACCGAGCACTGAAGCTTTCTTT.

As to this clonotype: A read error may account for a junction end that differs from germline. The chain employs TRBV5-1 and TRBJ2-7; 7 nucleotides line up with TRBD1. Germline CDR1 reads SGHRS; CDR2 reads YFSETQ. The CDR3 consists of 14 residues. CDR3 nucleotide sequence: TGCGCCAGCACCTTGACGGGACAGACCTACGAGCAGTACTTC. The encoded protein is CASTLTGQTYEQYF.

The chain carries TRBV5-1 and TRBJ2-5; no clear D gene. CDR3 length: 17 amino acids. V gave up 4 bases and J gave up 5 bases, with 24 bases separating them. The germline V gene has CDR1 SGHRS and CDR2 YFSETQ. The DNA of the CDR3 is TGCGCCAGCAGCCCGCCGCCCAAAGTATGGATTCGGGAGACCCAGTACTTC. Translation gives CASSPPPKVWIRETQYF.

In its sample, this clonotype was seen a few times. DNA of the CDR3: TGTGCCAGCAGCCAAGATCGCGGGGAGGGGACAACACCCCTCCACTTT. Translation gives CASSQDRGEGTTPLHF. The V and J genes are TRBV4-2 and TRBJ1-6; tentatively, D is TRBD1 (6 bases). The CDR3 is made up of 16 amino acids. Germline V gives CDR1 LGHNA, CDR2 YNFKEQ. Trimming pared 0 bases from V and 11 bases from J, leaving 17 bases between.

The CDR3 here is CASGPDTGELFF. The CDR3 coding sequence is TGTGCTAGTGGTCCGGACACCGGGGAGCTGTTTTTT. This chain joins TRBV12-5 and TRBJ2-2; no clear D. The CDR3 has 12 amino acids. Trimming took off 5 bases at V and 3 bases at J, with 4 bases between the two ends. Germline V lookup: CDR1 LGHNT, CDR2 FRNRAP.

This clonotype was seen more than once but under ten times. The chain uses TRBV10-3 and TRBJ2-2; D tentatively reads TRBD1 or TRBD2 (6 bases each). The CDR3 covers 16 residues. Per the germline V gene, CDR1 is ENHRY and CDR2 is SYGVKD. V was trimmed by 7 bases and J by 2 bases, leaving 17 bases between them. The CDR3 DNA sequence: TGTGCCATCAAGGGGGGTGGACAGACAAACACCGGGGAGCTGTTTTTT. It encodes CAIKGGGQTNTGELFF.

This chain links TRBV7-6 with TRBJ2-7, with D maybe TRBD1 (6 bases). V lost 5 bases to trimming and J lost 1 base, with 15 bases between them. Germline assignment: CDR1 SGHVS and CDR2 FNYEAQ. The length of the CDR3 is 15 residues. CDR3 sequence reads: CASSPAQGGSYEQYF. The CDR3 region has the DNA TGTGCCAGCAGCCCTGCACAGGGTGGATCCTACGAGCAGTACTTC.

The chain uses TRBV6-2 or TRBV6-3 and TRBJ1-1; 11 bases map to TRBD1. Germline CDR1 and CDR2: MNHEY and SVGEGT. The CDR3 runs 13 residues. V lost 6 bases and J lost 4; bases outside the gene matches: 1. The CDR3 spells CASRGQGGTEAFF. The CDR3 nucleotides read TGTGCCAGCAGGGGACAGGGGGGCACTGAAGCTTTCTTT.

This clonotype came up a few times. CDR3 sequence reads: CASSSRTGGDRALHF. CDR3 nucleotides: TGTGCCAGCAGTTCCCGGACAGGGGGGGATAGGGCCCTCCACTTT. J is TRBJ1-6 and V is TRBV12-3 or TRBV12-4; 10 bases align to TRBD1. The CDR3 has 15 amino acids. The trim removed 4 bases at V and 14 bases at J, leaving 11 bases unmatched.

DNA of the CDR3: TGCGCCAGCAGGCAGAGCTGGGGGCCGAAAACCTACGAGCAGTACTTC. This encodes CASRQSWGPKTYEQYF. V usage is TRBV5-1 and J usage is TRBJ2-7; D is possibly TRBD1 (6 bases). Trimming left V 5 bases short and J 2 bases short, with 20 bases between. CDR3 size: 16 residues. Germline assignment: CDR1 SGHRS and CDR2 YFSETQ.

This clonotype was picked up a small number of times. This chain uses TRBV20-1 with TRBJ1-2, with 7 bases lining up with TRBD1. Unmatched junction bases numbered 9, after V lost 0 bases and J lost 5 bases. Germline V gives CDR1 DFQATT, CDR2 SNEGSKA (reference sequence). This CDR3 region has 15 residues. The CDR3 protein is CSARDWEAGGYGYTF. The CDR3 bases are TGCAGTGCTAGAGATTGGGAGGCAGGGGGGTATGGCTACACCTTC.

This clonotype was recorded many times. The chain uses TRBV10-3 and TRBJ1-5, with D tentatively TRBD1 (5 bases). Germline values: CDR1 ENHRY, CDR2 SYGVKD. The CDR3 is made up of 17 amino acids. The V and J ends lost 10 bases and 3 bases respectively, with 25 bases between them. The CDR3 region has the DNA TGTGCCACTATGCTGGGGCCCGTTAGCAGCCACAATCAGCCCCAGCATTTT. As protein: CATMLGPVSSHNQPQHF.